The source of this TCR beta chain is a study of cytomegalovirus exposure and HLA in healthy donors. Study in general: Early released data comprised around 79 million unique TCRs from HLA-typed donors.

Findings and caveats of the study: With DRB1 most and HLA-C fewest, TCR association rates differed between HLA loci in a later analysis. A later analysis, which compared TCR beta chains of equal frequency, found the HLA-associated ones more clonally expanded.

13 Jbeta primers and 60 Vbeta primers were used for the PCR. Source study methods: Later reanalysis found around 84 million unique TCR beta chains, some 10 million of them shared. TCRdb's table, derived via immunoSEQ multiplex PCR, lists solely in-frame clones and lacks some. V, J and clone size reflect that table, while D and trimming were determined from the DNA. The data show approximately 120,000 clones, roughly 78% seen once. The V end lost 1 base, the J end lost 8 bases, and 20 bases lay between the germline ends. CDR3 length: 17 amino acids. Per the germline V gene, CDR1 is SGHAT and CDR2 is FQNNGV. On this clone: The target antigen is unknown. The same CDR3 is also encoded by other DNA sequences in this sample.

The chain recombines TRBV11-2 with TRBJ1-4; weak D call: TRBD1 (6 bases). The sequenced sample was PBMCs. The clonotype was recovered from a man under 40 in good health and CMV-seronegative. For the CDR3, the DNA is TGTGCCAGCAGCTTAGCCTCAGGGGCCTGGGAGGGGGAAAAACTGTTTTTT. As protein: CASSLASGAWEGEKLFF.